The 19 T cell receptor beta chains given below trace back to one sample, sequenced in a study of blood T cell repertoires in COVID-19. Only in-frame clones appear in the TCRdb table, and some are missing; sequencing was by immunoSEQ multiplex PCR. This table holds 250,000 to 400,000 clones, about 85% found once. The specimen was PBMCs or T cells enriched from blood (not recorded which). Every receptor here comes from a woman aged 25-40 years who had been exposed to COVID-19.

CDR3 sequence reads: CASSLQGQGYEQYF. The CDR3 DNA is TGCGCCAGCAGCTTACAGGGACAGGGCTACGAGCAGTACTTC. The rearrangement joins TRBV5-1 to TRBJ2-7; 9 nucleotides match TRBD1. From germline, CDR1 is SGHRS and CDR2 YFSETQ. J lost 3 bases, V lost 2 bases, and 3 bases had no gene match. This CDR3 contains 14 residues. The full variable domain, completed using reference TRBV5-1 and TRBJ2-7, is KAGVTQTPRYLIKTRGQQVTLSCSPISGHRSVSWYQQTPGQGLQFLFEYFSETQRNKGNFPGRFSGRQFSNSRSEMNVSTLELGDSALYLCASSLQGQGYEQYFGPGTRLTVT.

The V gene is TRBV6-5, the J gene TRBJ2-7; TRBD1 matches at 7 bases. Germline values: CDR1 MNHEY, CDR2 SVGAGI. This CDR3 is 13 amino acids long. Germline trimming cut 6 bases from V and 6 bases from J; bases unmatched to any gene: 8. CDR3 sequence (DNA): TGTGCCAGCAGCAGGGACAGAAGGGGCGAGCAGTACTTC. Its translation: CASSRDRRGEQYF.

The rearrangement links TRBV20-1 to TRBJ2-1; D unresolved. This CDR3 has 14 amino acids. The germline V gene encodes CDR1 DFQATT and CDR2 SNEGSKA (reference sequence). The V and J ends lost 3 bases and 0 bases respectively, with 9 bases between them. The CDR3 loop reads CSASSISSYNEQFF. The CDR3 DNA sequence: TGCAGTGCTAGTTCTATTAGCTCCTACAATGAGCAGTTCTTC.

The rearrangement links TRBV24-1 to TRBJ1-2; 11 bases align to TRBD1. Per germline, CDR1 KGHDR and CDR2 SFDVKD. After removal of 3 bases from V and 8 bases from J, the junction contained 7 bases not matched to a gene. This CDR3 is 15 amino acids long. Here the CDR3 reads CATSDPGQGVGGYTF. The CDR3 coding sequence is TGTGCCACCAGTGATCCGGGACAGGGGGTGGGCGGCTACACCTTC.

The chain joins TRBV24-1 to TRBJ2-1; 8 nucleotides line up with TRBD2. V dropped 2 bases and J dropped 8; count of bases not matched to a gene: 7. Germline V gene data show CDR1 as KGHDR and CDR2 as SFDVKD. The CDR3 covers 15 residues. This chain's CDR3 is CATSDSQAGVYEQFF. DNA for the CDR3: TGTGCCACCAGTGATTCCCAAGCGGGAGTCTATGAGCAGTTCTTC.

As for this clone: This same CDR3 is encoded by further DNA sequences in the sample. This rearrangement joins TRBV28 to TRBJ1-2, with a tentative D call TRBD1 (5 bases). Between the trimmed V and J ends, which lost 2 bases and 4 bases, there was a span of 8 bases. The CDR3 loop spans 13 amino acids. The germline CDR1 and CDR2 sequences are MDHEN and SYDVKM. The chain's CDR3 is CASSLGQGYGYTF. CDR3 DNA sequence: TGTGCCAGCAGTTTAGGGCAGGGCTATGGCTACACCTTC.

The J gene is TRBJ1-6, the V gene TRBV2, with D unresolved. The germline V gene has CDR1 SNHLY and CDR2 FYNNEI. Between the trimmed V and J ends, which lost 6 bases and 9 bases, there was a span of 12 bases. The CDR3 is 13 residues long. The CDR3 reads CASSAVGGSPLHF. In nucleotides, the CDR3 is TGTGCCAGCAGCGCGGTTGGCGGTTCACCCCTCCACTTT.

The gene calls are TRBV28 and TRBJ1-4; 7 bases line up with TRBD1. Losses at the gene ends were 6 bases for V and 3 bases for J; bases not matched to a gene: 4. Looked up from germline, CDR1 is MDHEN and CDR2 is SYDVKM. There are 14 residues in the CDR3. The chain's CDR3 is CASRTQGANEKLFF. CDR3 nucleotides: TGTGCCAGCAGGACTCAGGGGGCTAATGAAAAACTGTTTTTT.

The chain joins TRBV11-1 to TRBJ1-2; 8 positions match TRBD1. V lost 3 bases, J lost 3 bases, and 0 bases stayed unmatched. CDR1 SGHAT and CDR2 FQDESV come from the germline V gene (reference sequence). The CDR3 length is 13 residues. This CDR3 reads CASSLTGDYGYTF. The CDR3 DNA reads TGTGCCAGCAGCTTGACAGGGGACTATGGCTACACCTTC.

The chain uses TRBV14 and TRBJ1-1; 12 bases map to TRBD1. The V gene end was trimmed by 4 bases and the J gene end by 4 bases; junction bases not matched to a gene: 1. The CDR3 contains 14 residues. Per germline, CDR1 SGHDN and CDR2 FVKESK. CDR3 coding DNA: TGTGCCAGCAGCCGGGACAGGGGGCTCACTGAAGCTTTCTTT. Translation: CASSRDRGLTEAFF.

The CDR3 DNA reads as TGTGCCAGTAGTATCGAGGGTTCACCCCTCCACTTT. Its translation is CASSIEGSPLHF. This chain joins TRBV19 and TRBJ1-6; D unclear. V lost 3 bases, J lost 9 bases, and 6 bases lay in between. Germline loops: CDR1 LNHDA, CDR2 SQIVND (reference sequence). This CDR3 has 12 residues.

This chain links TRBV6-8 with TRBJ2-7, with TRBD1 matching 11 bases. The CDR3 has 14 amino acids. Germline V gene sequence: CDR1 MNHGY, CDR2 SAAAGT. V shed 11 bases, J shed 2 bases, and the junction held 8 bases outside the gene matches. CDR3 nucleotide sequence: TGTGCCGACCACGCGGGACAGGGGGCCTACGAGCAGTACTTC. Translating gives CADHAGQGAYEQYF.

The genes are TRBV5-1 and TRBJ2-1, with 8 bases that match TRBD2. This CDR3 is built from 16 residues. V lost 4 bases to trimming and J lost 7 bases; unmatched junction nucleotides: 13. Germline CDR1 is SGHRS and CDR2 is YFSETQ. CDR3 amino acids: CASSRYSGNPGNEQFF. CDR3 nucleotides: TGCGCCAGCAGCCGATATAGCGGGAACCCAGGGAATGAGCAGTTCTTC.

As concerns this clone: One end of the junction varies from germline; a read error may be responsible. The genes are TRBV7-9 and TRBJ2-5, with 8 positions matching TRBD2. Germline V gene sequence: CDR1 SEHNR, CDR2 FQNEAQ (reference sequence). This CDR3 spans 18 amino acids. This CDR3 reads CASSPNKLADKIQEAQYF. The CDR3 DNA follows: TGTGCCAGCAGCCCCAACAAACTAGCGGACAAGATCCAAGAGGCCCAGTACTTC.

The V call is TRBV19, the J call TRBJ1-5; TRBD1 matches 9 bases. Germline V CDR1 and CDR2: LNHDA, SQIVND (reference sequence). This CDR3 region has 15 residues. After removal of 5 bases from V and 0 bases from J, the junction contained 2 bases not matched to a gene. For the CDR3, the DNA is TGTGCCAGTAGTGTACAGGGGGCTAGCAATCAGCCCCAGCATTTT. This translates into CASSVQGASNQPQHF.

This chain links TRBV9 with TRBJ1-1, with TRBD1 matching 9 bases. Trimming at V came to 4 bases and at J to 1 base, leaving 2 bases not matched to a gene. The CDR3 has 14 residues. The germline V gene encodes CDR1 SGDLS and CDR2 YYNGEE. In DNA form, the CDR3 reads TGTGCCAGCAGCCAGGGACAGGGGAACACTGAAGCTTTCTTT. This codes for CASSQGQGNTEAFF.

In its sample, this clone was seen a few times. The CDR3 DNA is TGTGCCAGCAGCGGACTAGCGGGGAGCACAGATACGCAGTATTTT. Its translation: CASSGLAGSTDTQYF. The V call is TRBV5-6, the J call TRBJ2-3; 12 bases fit TRBD2. The V gene end was trimmed by 4 bases and the J gene end by 0 bases; junction bases not matched to a gene: 0. Germline V gene sequence: CDR1 SGHDT, CDR2 YYEEEE. The CDR3 totals 15 residues.

In this sample, this clone turned up a few times. CDR3 region: CAWSVTGHTF. CDR3 bases: TGTGCCTGGAGTGTAACAGGGCACACCTTC. The rearrangement links TRBV30 to TRBJ1-2; D possibly corresponds to TRBD1 (6 bases). The CDR3 sequence is 10 residues long. Germline assignment: CDR1 GTSNPN and CDR2 SVGIG (reference sequence). Trimming removed 0 bases at V and 12 bases at J, with 8 bases between.

Comments on this clone: Distinct nucleotide sequences in the sample also encode this CDR3. The chain employs TRBV5-1 and TRBJ2-1, with a tentative D call TRBD2 (6 bases). Germline V gene data show CDR1 as SGHRS and CDR2 as YFSETQ. The CDR3 extends over 14 amino acids. The ends were cut back, 4 bases at V and 1 base at J, with 9 bases in the middle. CDR3 bases: TGCGCCAGCAGCCTCGGACTATCCTACAATGAGCAGTTCTTC. Translating gives CASSLGLSYNEQFF.